Presented here are 21 T cell receptor beta chains from one specimen sequenced in a study of cytomegalovirus exposure and HLA in healthy donors. The PCR employed 60 Vbeta primers together with 13 Jbeta primers. Libraries were prepared by immunoSEQ multiplex PCR; TCRdb keeps only in-frame clonotypes and omits some of them. Here the sample spans approximately 140,000 clones, around 79% being singletons. Sequenced input: PBMCs. These receptors all stem from a human donor in good health.

In its sample, this clone was seen once. The chain links TRBV19 to TRBJ1-1; D is uncertain. The germline CDR1 and CDR2 sequences are LNHDA and SQIVND (reference sequence). The CDR3 is 13 residues long. Deletions cut 3 bases from V and 0 bases from J, with 5 bases between. The DNA of the CDR3 is TGTGCCAGTAGTATCAGAATGAACACTGAAGCTTTCTTT. This encodes CASSIRMNTEAFF.

This sequence joins TRBV10-3 and TRBJ2-5; 9 bases match TRBD1. This CDR3 is 12 amino acids long. From germline, CDR1 is ENHRY and CDR2 SYGVKD. V shed 2 bases and J 12 bases; nucleotides not matched to a gene: 4. CDR3 region: CAISEGQGIKYF. CDR3 bases: TGTGCCATCAGTGAGGGACAGGGGATTAAGTACTTC.

The chain recombines TRBV5-1 with TRBJ2-5; D gene uncertain. The CDR3 runs 13 residues. In germline, CDR1 is SGHRS, CDR2 YFSETQ. V gave up 0 bases and J gave up 3 bases, with 6 bases separating them. The CDR3: CASSLDTEETQYF. The CDR3 DNA reads TGCGCCAGCAGCTTGGACACAGAAGAGACCCAGTACTTC.

The genes are TRBV28 and TRBJ2-3; TRBD1 matches 8 bases. The germline V gene has CDR1 MDHEN and CDR2 SYDVKM. J was trimmed by 2 bases and V by 2 bases; bases with no gene match: 15. The CDR3 covers 19 residues. Written as DNA, the CDR3 is TGTGCCAGCAGTTTAAGTAAGGCCTCTGGGACAGGATACACAGATACGCAGTATTTT. It encodes CASSLSKASGTGYTDTQYF.

By frequency in the sample, this clone is medium-sized (0.01 to 0.1%). The chain has TRBV9 and TRBJ2-7; 9 bases match TRBD2. Germline V gene data show CDR1 as SGDLS and CDR2 as YYNGEE. Unmatched junction bases numbered 10, after V lost 4 bases and J lost 5 bases. This CDR3 comprises 15 residues. CDR3 region: CASSPRTSDADEQYF. CDR3 DNA: TGTGCCAGCAGCCCGAGGACTAGCGACGCCGACGAGCAGTACTTC.

V usage is TRBV30 and J usage is TRBJ1-1; 7 positions match TRBD1. There are 17 residues in the CDR3. V lost 1 base to trimming and J lost 2 bases; unmatched junction nucleotides: 13. In germline, CDR1 is GTSNPN, CDR2 SVGIG (reference sequence). The CDR3: CAWSDMTGTASNTEAFF. Here the CDR3 DNA reads TGTGCCTGGAGTGATATGACAGGGACCGCCAGTAACACTGAAGCTTTCTTT.

This clone has more than one count but fewer than ten. The V and J genes are TRBV7-9 and TRBJ2-3, with D possibly TRBD1 on 5 matching bases. The germline V gene has CDR1 SEHNR and CDR2 FQNEAQ (reference sequence). The CDR3 spans 11 residues. V lost 2 bases and J 11 bases, leaving 8 bases between the germline ends. CDR3 in amino acids: CASSLTGQQYF. As DNA, the CDR3 is TGTGCCAGCAGCTTAACAGGCCAGCAGTATTTT.

The V call is TRBV28, the J call TRBJ1-5, with 7 bases identical to TRBD1. The CDR3 is 21 amino acids. CDR1 MDHEN and CDR2 SYDVKM come from the germline V gene. Trimming removed 3 bases from V and 0 bases from J; junction bases left unmatched: 20. In DNA form, the CDR3 reads TGTGCCAGCAGTTTCTTCGAGGGGGCAGATTATCACATATATAGCAATCAGCCCCAGCATTTT. Protein sequence: CASSFFEGADYHIYSNQPQHF.

J is TRBJ2-1 and V is TRBV7-8, with 9 bases identical to TRBD1. The CDR3 has 16 amino acids. Germline V gene sequence: CDR1 SGHVS, CDR2 FQNEAQ. V trimming: 4 bases; J trimming: 5 bases; junction bases outside the gene matches: 9. CDR3: CASSSSGTGKNNEQFF. For the CDR3, the DNA is TGTGCCAGCAGCTCCTCCGGGACAGGGAAGAACAATGAGCAGTTCTTC.

This chain uses TRBV6-5 with TRBJ1-5; no reliable D call. This CDR3 comprises 14 residues. Trimming took 5 bases from V and 5 from J, leaving 13 bases between them. CDR1 and CDR2 from the germline V gene are MNHEY and SVGAGI. The CDR3 nucleotides read TGTGCCAGCAGTACTACTAGGAGATATCAGCCCCAGCATTTT. Its translation is CASSTTRRYQPQHF.

CDR3 sequence: CASRMTANQPQHF. In nucleotides, the CDR3 is TGTGCCAGCAGGATGACAGCGAATCAGCCCCAGCATTTT. This sequence joins TRBV6-5 and TRBJ1-5; D possibly corresponds to TRBD1 (5 bases). The CDR3 is made up of 13 amino acids. The germline CDR1 and CDR2 sequences are MNHEY and SVGAGI. Trimming shortened V by 6 bases and J by 4 bases, and 10 bases separated the two germline ends.

The chain employs TRBV29-1 and TRBJ1-2, with D unresolved. This CDR3 contains 13 residues. Between the trimmed V and J ends, which lost 5 bases and 7 bases, there was a span of 17 bases. CDR1 and CDR2 from the germline V gene are SQVTM and ANQGSEA. CDR3 DNA: TGCAGCGTTACTAGGGCTGGGGTTAGTGGCTACACCTTC. It is translated as CSVTRAGVSGYTF.

J is TRBJ2-3 and V is TRBV10-2, with 12 bases aligning to TRBD2. The germline gives CDR1 WSHSY, CDR2 SAAADI. Trimming took 10 bases from V and 0 from J; bases not matched to a gene: 11. This CDR3 is built from 17 residues. CDR3 sequence: CAIMGLAGGRSTDTQYF. The CDR3 region has the DNA TGCGCCATCATGGGGCTAGCGGGGGGGAGAAGCACAGATACGCAGTATTTT.

This clone was recorded once. This chain links TRBV28 with TRBJ1-2; 7 bases align to TRBD1. The V segment lost 5 bases and the J segment 8 bases; nucleotides outside the gene matches: 14. In germline, CDR1 is MDHEN, CDR2 SYDVKM. This CDR3 region has 15 residues. CDR3 bases: TGTGCCAGCAGTCCAATCGGACAGGCCCAAGGGGGCTACACCTTC. Translated: CASSPIGQAQGGYTF.

CDR3: CASSFRGGNSPLHF. The CDR3, as DNA: TGTGCCAGCAGTTTCCGAGGAGGAAATTCACCCCTCCACTTT. The J gene is TRBJ1-6, the V gene TRBV27; D is undetermined. The CDR3 spans 14 residues. Trimming removed 3 bases from V and 7 bases from J, with 10 bases in between. Germline V CDR1 and CDR2: MNHEY, SMNVEV (reference sequence).

This clone came up a few times. The chain couples TRBV7-3 to TRBJ2-3, with a weak D call TRBD2 (6 bases). V was pared by 5 bases and J by 2 bases, with 14 bases between. The CDR3 has 15 residues. Looked up from germline, CDR1 is SGHTA and CDR2 is FQGTGA. The CDR3 sequence is CASSARGTHTDTQYF. CDR3 coding DNA: TGTGCCAGCAGCGCCCGCGGGACGCACACAGATACGCAGTATTTT. Supplemented by reference TRBV7-3 and TRBJ2-3, the full variable domain reads GAGVSQTPSNKVTEKGKYVELRCDPISGHTALYWYRQSLGQGPEFLIYFQGTGAADDSGLPNDRFFAVRPEGSVSTLKIQRTERGDSAVYLCASSARGTHTDTQYFGPGTRLTVL.

CDR3 amino acids: CASSQRGGPETQYF. The DNA for the CDR3 is TGTGCCAGCAGCCAGCGGGGGGGCCCGGAGACCCAGTACTTC. The rearrangement uses TRBV4-2 and TRBJ2-5, with TRBD2 identical over 9 bases. Germline V gives CDR1 LGHNA, CDR2 YNFKEQ. With 3 bases clipped from V and 5 bases from J, the junction kept 4 bases outside the gene matches. The CDR3 covers 14 residues.

The chain uses TRBV12-5 and TRBJ2-7; the D gene is possibly TRBD1 (6 bases). CDR3 size: 14 residues. Trimming took off 1 base at V and 6 bases at J, with 13 bases between the two ends. Germline values: CDR1 LGHNT, CDR2 FRNRAP. CDR3 sequence (DNA): TGTGCTAGTGGTTTGGGGGGGCGCGGTTCCGAGCAGTACTTC. This gives the protein CASGLGGRGSEQYF. The variable domain in full, completed from reference TRBV12-5 and TRBJ2-7, reads DARVTQTPRHKVTEMGQEVTMRCQPILGHNTVFWYRQTMMQGLELLAYFRNRAPLDDSGMPKDRFSAEMPDATLATLKIQPSEPRDSAVYFCASGLGGRGSEQYFGPGTRLTVT.

Only one count was recorded for this clone. Different DNA sequences within this sample yield the same CDR3. The chain links TRBV27 to TRBJ2-7; weak D call: TRBD2 (6 bases). The CDR3 is 13 residues long. The germline CDR1 and CDR2 sequences are MNHEY and SMNVEV (reference sequence). Trimming shortened V by 2 bases and J by 3 bases, and 8 bases separated the two germline ends. The CDR3 reads CASSLAGSYEQYF. CDR3 nucleotide sequence: TGTGCCAGCAGTTTAGCCGGGAGCTACGAGCAGTACTTC.

This chain links TRBV6-1 with TRBJ2-7; perhaps TRBD1 as D (5 bases). This CDR3 has 14 amino acids. Germline V lookup: CDR1 MNHNS, CDR2 SASEGT. Trimming left V 2 bases short and J 2 bases short, with 10 bases between. CDR3 in DNA: TGTGCCAGCAGTGAAAGACAGACAGCCTACGAGCAGTACTTC. The encoded protein is CASSERQTAYEQYF.

The chain carries TRBV30 and TRBJ1-3; D is perhaps TRBD1 (5 bases). CDR3 length: 15 amino acids. The V gene lost 0 bases and the J gene lost 2 bases, with 11 bases spanning the gap. CDR1 and CDR2 (germline): GTSNPN, SVGIG (reference sequence). The CDR3 is CAWSVLRQTGNTIYF. The CDR3 nucleotides read TGTGCCTGGAGTGTACTTAGACAGACTGGAAACACCATATATTTT.